Each of the 26 T cell receptor beta chains below was sequenced from the same sample in a study of shared clonotypes between healthy human individuals (TCRdb year 2020). CD8 naive samples consisted of CD45RO-negative cells that were positively selected for CCR7, yielding a CD45RA+CCR7+ population without TemRA cells. The library came from the immunoSEQ multiplex PCR assay. This is the immuneACCESS table as TCRdb keeps it, with only in-frame sequences that have V and J called. A part of the clones is gone; compared with another copy, unresolved V genes explain less than half, and the rest is unexplained. The sample yields hundreds of thousands of clones; approximately 96% were counted once. Less than 0.12% of the sample is in the top ten clones. Sequenced material: naive CD8+ T cells sorted from blood. The sample's cell subset or site label is to be understood as: CD45RA+CCR7+. These receptors were obtained from a woman under 40 in good health.

This clone was detected once. The CDR3 protein is CATSRGRGFWAGELFF. As DNA, the CDR3 is TGTGCCACCAGCAGAGGGAGAGGTTTTTGGGCCGGGGAGCTGTTTTTT. This sequence joins TRBV15 and TRBJ2-2, with D hard to call. The V and J ends lost 1 base and 6 bases respectively, with 15 bases between them. CDR1 and CDR2 (germline): LNHNV, YYDKDF (reference sequence). The CDR3 has 16 residues.

The CDR3 DNA sequence: TGTGCCAGCAGCTTGGGTTCGTGGTGGACAGGGGACAATGAGCAGTTCTTC. This gives the protein CASSLGSWWTGDNEQFF. The rearrangement uses TRBV5-6 and TRBJ2-1; 9 nucleotides match TRBD1. Germline V gene data show CDR1 as SGHDT and CDR2 as YYEEEE. CDR3 length: 17 residues. Trimming at V came to 0 bases and at J to 5 bases, leaving 9 bases not matched to a gene.

V is TRBV5-4 and J is TRBJ2-7; no reliable D call. The V end was cut by 4 bases, the J end by 1 base, with 15 bases between. The germline V gene encodes CDR1 SGHNT and CDR2 YYREEE (reference sequence). CDR3 length equals 15 residues. Here the CDR3 DNA reads TGTGCCAGCAGCGCGTTGGGGTCTGGTTCCTACGAGCAGTACTTC. Translated: CASSALGSGSYEQYF.

The chain combines TRBV29-1 with TRBJ2-5; D ambiguous. The germline V and J ends were trimmed by 8 bases and 5 bases, with 21 bases remaining between them. CDR3 size: 14 residues. The germline V gene has CDR1 SQVTM and CDR2 ANQGSEA. DNA of the CDR3: TGCAGCCGCAAGTCCATAGACAACAAGGAGACCCAGTACTTC. This gives the protein CSRKSIDNKETQYF.

The chain joins TRBV27 to TRBJ1-5; D is uncertain. Germline values: CDR1 MNHEY, CDR2 SMNVEV (reference sequence). CDR3 length equals 19 residues. Trimming took off 5 bases at V and 0 bases at J, with 23 bases between the two ends. The CDR3 DNA reads TGTGCCAGCAGTCCAGTCCCGACAAACGCCCCATATAGCAATCAGCCCCAGCATTTT. Its translation is CASSPVPTNAPYSNQPQHF.

The rearrangement joins TRBV28 to TRBJ1-2, with no clear D. The CDR3 is 12 residues long. Trimming took off 7 bases at V and 8 bases at J, with 14 bases between the two ends. From germline, CDR1 is MDHEN and CDR2 SYDVKM. The CDR3 sequence: CASTRDPRGYTF. The CDR3 nucleotides read TGTGCCAGCACCAGAGACCCTCGGGGCTACACCTTC.

The chain recombines TRBV7-3 with TRBJ1-5; D gene ambiguous. Germline CDR1 reads SGHTA; CDR2 reads FQGTGA. The V end was cut by 5 bases, the J end by 2 bases, with 16 bases between. This CDR3 has 16 amino acids. This chain's CDR3 is CASSPAPNQGNQPQHF. CDR3 DNA: TGTGCCAGCAGCCCGGCCCCGAACCAAGGCAATCAGCCCCAGCATTTT.

The V call is TRBV28, the J call TRBJ1-3, with D unresolved. This CDR3 spans 15 amino acids. Trimming pared 6 bases from V and 0 bases from J, leaving 12 bases between. Per the germline V gene, CDR1 is MDHEN and CDR2 is SYDVKM. In nucleotides, the CDR3 is TGTGCCAGCAGCTCCAGCCCGAGCTCTGGAAACACCATATATTTT. Translating it yields CASSSSPSSGNTIYF.

This clone was seen once. V is TRBV19 and J is TRBJ2-7, with 9 bases fitting TRBD2. Per germline, CDR1 LNHDA and CDR2 SQIVND (reference sequence). V gave up 4 bases and J gave up 5 bases; unmatched junction bases: 6. This CDR3 region has 14 residues. CDR3: CASSTPGLAHEQYF. In DNA form, the CDR3 reads TGTGCCAGTAGTACCCCGGGACTAGCCCACGAGCAGTACTTC.

This rearrangement joins TRBV11-2 to TRBJ2-3; no clear D. This CDR3 is 14 amino acids long. V was trimmed by 3 bases and J by 4 bases, leaving 11 bases between them. Germline V gene sequence: CDR1 SGHAT, CDR2 FQNNGV. DNA for the CDR3: TGTGCCAGCAGCTTGGGGATATTAGCAGATACGCAGTATTTT. It yields the protein CASSLGILADTQYF.

The rearrangement links TRBV27 to TRBJ2-5; D not certain. Between the trimmed V and J ends, which lost 5 bases and 0 bases, there was a span of 10 bases. CDR3 length equals 14 residues. Germline V gene data show CDR1 as MNHEY and CDR2 as SMNVEV (reference sequence). In DNA, the CDR3 is TGTGCCAGCAGTCCAGGCCCTTACCAAGAGACCCAGTACTTC. Translating gives CASSPGPYQETQYF.

The chain uses TRBV5-8 and TRBJ2-2; D gene ambiguous. Germline assignment: CDR1 SGHTS and CDR2 YDEGEE. The CDR3 runs 11 residues. The germline V and J ends were trimmed by 4 bases and 9 bases, with 7 bases remaining between them. The CDR3 sequence is CASSPNRELFF. In nucleotides, the CDR3 is TGTGCCAGCAGCCCTAACCGGGAGCTGTTTTTT.

The V call is TRBV27, the J call TRBJ2-7; the D is unclear. The CDR3 extends over 14 amino acids. The germline CDR1 and CDR2 sequences are MNHEY and SMNVEV (reference sequence). Trimming took 4 bases from V and 4 from J, leaving 14 bases between them. The CDR3 loop reads CASSYRALGYEQYF. The CDR3 region has the DNA TGTGCCAGCAGTTACCGGGCCTTGGGGTACGAGCAGTACTTC.

The V gene is TRBV7-9, the J gene TRBJ1-3; D is ambiguous. V was trimmed by 5 bases and J by 0 bases, leaving 8 bases between them. This CDR3 has 14 amino acids. Germline values: CDR1 SEHNR, CDR2 FQNEAQ (reference sequence). DNA for the CDR3: TGTGCCAGCAGCCCAACGTCCTCTGGAAACACCATATATTTT. Translating it yields CASSPTSSGNTIYF.

The chain combines TRBV2 with TRBJ2-7; 9 bases are shared with TRBD1. Germline loops: CDR1 SNHLY, CDR2 FYNNEI. The J segment lost 2 bases and the V segment lost 6 bases, leaving 5 bases of the junction unmatched. This CDR3 is 14 amino acids long. CDR3 loop: CASRGQGEAYEQYF. CDR3 DNA sequence: TGTGCCAGCAGGGGACAGGGCGAAGCCTACGAGCAGTACTTC.

The genes are TRBV28 and TRBJ2-7; 10 bases agree with TRBD2. The V gene's germline CDR1 is MDHEN and CDR2 SYDVKM. This CDR3 has 16 amino acids. With 1 base clipped from V and 4 bases from J, the junction kept 7 bases outside the gene matches. This CDR3 is CASSLFIAGGHYEQYF. CDR3 coding DNA: TGTGCCAGCAGTTTATTTATAGCGGGAGGACATTACGAGCAGTACTTC.

The V call is TRBV7-2, the J call TRBJ2-5; no reliable D call. The germline CDR1 and CDR2 sequences are SGHTA and FQGNSA. This CDR3 has 15 residues. Deletions cut 5 bases from V and 2 bases from J, with 15 bases between. The CDR3 spells CASSTPAGIQETQYF. The CDR3 DNA reads as TGTGCCAGCAGCACCCCGGCCGGAATACAAGAGACCCAGTACTTC.

The chain joins TRBV7-8 to TRBJ2-7; D might be TRBD2 (7 bases). The V end was cut by 5 bases, the J end by 5 bases, with 19 bases between. Germline CDR1 is SGHVS and CDR2 is FQNEAQ. CDR3 length: 15 amino acids. CDR3 coding DNA: TGTGCCAGCAGCGCCTCCCGGTGGGGGGGCAACGAGCAGTACTTC. Residues: CASSASRWGGNEQYF.

As for this clone: This specimen includes other DNA sequences encoding the same CDR3. This CDR3 reads CASSHRGPYEQYF. CDR3 nucleotide sequence: TGTGCCAGCAGTCATCGGGGCCCCTACGAGCAGTACTTC. The chain is built from TRBV27 and TRBJ2-7; D might be TRBD1 or TRBD2, each matching 5 bases. Germline assignment: CDR1 MNHEY and CDR2 SMNVEV (reference sequence). There are 13 residues in the CDR3. V was pared by 5 bases and J by 2 bases, with 10 bases between.

The V gene is TRBV15, the J gene TRBJ2-3, with TRBD2 matching over 13 bases. The V gene end was trimmed by 8 bases and the J gene end by 6 bases; junction bases not matched to a gene: 8. Germline values: CDR1 LNHNV, CDR2 YYDKDF (reference sequence). This CDR3 has 15 residues. CDR3 amino acids: CATSPGLAGLDTQYF. As DNA, the CDR3 is TGTGCCACCTCGCCGGGACTAGCGGGATTGGATACGCAGTATTTT.

CDR3 region: CASSAGQSQIHEQYF. The CDR3 nucleotides are TGTGCCAGCAGTGCCGGACAGTCCCAAATCCACGAGCAGTACTTC. V is TRBV27 and J is TRBJ2-7, with TRBD1 as a possible D gene (6 bases). V was clipped by 5 bases and J by 5 bases, with 19 bases between them. The length of the CDR3 is 15 residues. The germline CDR1 and CDR2 sequences are MNHEY and SMNVEV (reference sequence).

The table lists this clone with a count of one. V is TRBV4-2 and J is TRBJ1-1; 8 bases are shared with TRBD1. The CDR3 totals 16 residues. CDR1 and CDR2 from the germline V gene are LGHNA and YNFKEQ. V was pared by 7 bases and J by 1 base, with 11 bases of the junction left unmatched. CDR3: CASTFFSGTGNTEAFF. The DNA for the CDR3 is TGTGCCAGCACTTTTTTCTCCGGGACAGGGAACACTGAAGCTTTCTTT.

In regard to this clone: This specimen includes other DNA sequences encoding the same CDR3. The J gene is TRBJ1-1, the V gene TRBV27; maybe TRBD1 (6 bases). V was clipped by 4 bases and J by 1 base, with 7 bases between them. Germline V CDR1 and CDR2: MNHEY, SMNVEV (reference sequence). The length of the CDR3 is 13 residues. CDR3 amino acids: CASSWTENTEAFF. Written as DNA, the CDR3 is TGTGCCAGCAGTTGGACAGAGAACACTGAAGCTTTCTTT.

The count of this clone is one. The chain is built from TRBV18 and TRBJ1-1; D is possibly TRBD1 (5 bases). Trimming cost V 3 bases and J 1 base, with 15 bases left between them. The germline CDR1 and CDR2 sequences are KGHSH and LQKENI. The CDR3 is 16 residues long. The CDR3 DNA sequence: TGTGCCAGCTCACCTCCGATCGGGACGGCGAACACTGAAGCTTTCTTT. This translates into CASSPPIGTANTEAFF.

The chain is built from TRBV13 and TRBJ2-1, with D possibly matching TRBD1 (7 bases). V lost 4 bases, J lost 3 bases, and 19 bases lay in between. CDR1 is PRHDT, CDR2 FYEKMQ, per germline (reference sequence). This CDR3 region has 17 residues. CDR3 region: CASSSTRQGGDYNEQFF. The CDR3 DNA reads TGTGCCAGCAGCTCGACCCGCCAGGGGGGCGACTACAATGAGCAGTTCTTC.

The DNA for the CDR3 is TGTGCCTCGTTGGGTAGGCAACCCACAGAGACCCAGTACTTC. Translating it yields CASLGRQPTETQYF. V gene TRBV7-8 combines with J gene TRBJ2-5; unclear D gene. The CDR3 contains 14 residues. In germline, CDR1 is SGHVS, CDR2 FQNEAQ. V lost 11 bases, J lost 4 bases, and 20 bases lay in between.